A selection of T cell receptor beta chains follows, all from one sample in a study of blood T cell repertoires in COVID-19. Here immunoSEQ multiplex PCR was the method, and the copy in TCRdb shows in-frame clones only, minus some. The sample lists fewer than 350,000 clones, 70% to 90% occurring once. Material: peripheral blood. The origin of the receptors is a man between 18 and 35 years old with active or convalescent COVID-19. Both conserved end residues are part of each CDR3. A D gene is named only where the DNA matches it firmly. Rows give clone size only sometimes, using once, few, many, or a class for an expanded clone.

clone_size	d_call	v_call	j_call	cdr3_aa	cdr3_nt
NA	TRBD1	TRBV6-2/TRBV6-3	TRBJ2-1	CASSYPGQNYNEQFF	TGTGCCAGCAGTTACCCGGGACAGAACTACAATGAGCAGTTCTTC
NA	TRBD1	TRBV7-9	TRBJ1-4	CASRSGTGLEKLFF	TGTGCCAGCAGATCCGGGACAGGGTTGGAAAAACTGTTTTTT
NA	NA	TRBV6-2/TRBV6-3	TRBJ2-7	CASSRPMMGGSYEQYF	TGTGCCAGCAGTCGGCCCATGATGGGGGGCTCCTACGAGCAGTACTTC
NA	NA	TRBV11-2	TRBJ1-2	CASSPTPRTVRSVGYTF	TGTGCCAGCAGCCCAACCCCGAGGACAGTCCGAAGCGTTGGCTACACCTTC
NA	TRBD1	TRBV27	TRBJ1-5	CASSLAGQGNQPQHF	TGTGCCAGCAGTTTAGCCGGACAGGGCAATCAGCCCCAGCATTTT
NA	TRBD1	TRBV7-9	TRBJ1-2	CASSQELGQYYGYTF	TGTGCCAGCAGCCAGGAACTGGGACAGTACTATGGCTACACCTTC
NA	NA	TRBV5-4	TRBJ1-2	CASSFVIQNKRGYGYTF	TGTGCCAGCAGCTTCGTTATCCAGAACAAAAGAGGCTATGGCTACACCTTC
NA	TRBD1	TRBV24-1	TRBJ2-1	CATSDGTGLNRNNEQFF	TGTGCCACCAGTGACGGGACAGGGCTTAATAGAAACAATGAGCAGTTCTTC
NA	TRBD1	TRBV6-5	TRBJ1-2	CASSLTGASYGYTF	TGTGCCAGCAGCCTCACAGGGGCATCCTATGGCTACACCTTC
NA	NA	TRBV6-5	TRBJ2-3	CASSFSTGSDTQYF	TGTGCCAGCAGTTTCTCGACGGGTTCAGATACGCAGTATTTT
NA	NA	TRBV11-2	TRBJ2-1	CASSPPGSSYNEQFF	TGTGCCAGCAGCCCCCCCGGTAGCTCCTACAATGAGCAGTTCTTC
NA	NA	TRBV19	TRBJ1-6	CASSIVLRNSPLHF	TGTGCCAGTAGTATTGTACTGAGAAATTCACCCCTCCACTTT
NA	NA	TRBV7-2	TRBJ2-3	CASSFPLDHTDTQYF	TGTGCCAGCAGCTTTCCTCTAGACCACACAGATACGCAGTATTTT
NA	TRBD1	TRBV27	TRBJ1-3	CASSRTRDRGDTIYF	TGTGCCAGCAGTCGCACCCGGGACAGGGGAGACACCATATATTTT
NA	NA	TRBV11-2	TRBJ2-7	CASSLGLGEAYEQYF	TGTGCCAGCAGCTTAGGCCTTGGGGAGGCATACGAGCAGTACTTC
NA	TRBD1	TRBV5-5	TRBJ2-5	CASSFRQGAYPIEETQYF	TGTGCCAGCAGCTTTAGACAGGGGGCCTACCCAATAGAAGAGACCCAGTACTTC
NA	TRBD1	TRBV19	TRBJ1-2	CASSPRQGASTF	TGTGCCAGTAGTCCCCGACAGGGCGCTAGCACCTTC
NA	TRBD1	TRBV6-5	TRBJ1-4	CASRLDRGNEKLFF	TGTGCCAGCAGGCTGGACAGGGGAAATGAAAAACTGTTTTTT
NA	NA	TRBV6-5	TRBJ1-6	CASSYWLQYNSPLHF	TGTGCCAGCAGTTACTGGTTACAGTATAATTCACCCCTCCACTTT
NA	NA	TRBV19	TRBJ1-2	CASSIGGTPNYGYTF	TGTGCCAGTAGTATAGGTGGGACACCTAACTATGGCTACACCTTC
NA	NA	TRBV7-9	TRBJ2-1	CASSSRGDEQFF	TGTGCCAGCAGCTCCCGCGGCGATGAGCAGTTCTTC
few	TRBD1	TRBV2	TRBJ1-2	CASSRGQGEAGGYTF	TGTGCCAGCAGTAGGGGACAGGGGGAAGCTGGAGGCTACACCTTC
NA	NA	TRBV2	TRBJ1-2	CASSQTDKGGYTF	TGTGCCAGCAGTCAGACGGACAAGGGTGGCTACACCTTC
few	NA	TRBV4-1	TRBJ2-1	CASSQDARTYNEQFF	TGCGCCAGCAGCCAAGATGCCAGGACCTACAATGAGCAGTTCTTC
NA	NA	TRBV18	TRBJ1-1	CASSRTGGRDSVAFF	TGTGCCAGCTCACGAACCGGGGGGCGAGATTCGGTAGCTTTCTTT